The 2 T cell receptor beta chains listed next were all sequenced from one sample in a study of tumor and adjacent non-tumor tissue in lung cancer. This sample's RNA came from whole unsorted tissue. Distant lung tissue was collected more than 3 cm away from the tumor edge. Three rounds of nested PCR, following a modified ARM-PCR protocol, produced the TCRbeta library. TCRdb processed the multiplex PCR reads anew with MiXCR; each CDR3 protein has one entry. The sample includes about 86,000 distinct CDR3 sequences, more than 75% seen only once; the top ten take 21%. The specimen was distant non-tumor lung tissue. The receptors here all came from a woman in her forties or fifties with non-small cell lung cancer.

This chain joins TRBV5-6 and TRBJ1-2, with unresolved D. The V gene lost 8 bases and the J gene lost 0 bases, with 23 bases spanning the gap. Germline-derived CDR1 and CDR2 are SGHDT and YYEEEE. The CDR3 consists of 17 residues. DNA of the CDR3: TGTGCCAGAAGCCCGGCAGGATCCAGGTCCTCTAACTATGGCTACACCTTC. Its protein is CARSPAGSRSSNYGYTF.

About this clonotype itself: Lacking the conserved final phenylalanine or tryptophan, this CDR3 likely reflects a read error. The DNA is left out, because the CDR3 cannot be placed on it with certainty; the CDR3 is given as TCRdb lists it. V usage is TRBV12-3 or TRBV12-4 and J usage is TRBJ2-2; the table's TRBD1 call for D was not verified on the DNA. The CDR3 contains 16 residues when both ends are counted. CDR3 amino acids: CASSLGTGTNTGELFV.